Following are 11 T cell receptor beta chains from one sample sequenced in a study of post-analysis software for immune sequencing data. Study-level points and caveats: In patients, TRBV5-6, TRBV5-1 and TRBV20-1 belonged to four or five TRBV segments found more frequently than in controls.

Built from TCR beta cDNA, the libraries had unique molecular identifiers in them. A single record per CDR3 protein comes from TCRdb applying MiXCR to the PCR reads. The sample has about 540,000 distinct CDR3 sequences; approximately 34% are singletons. Their antigens are not known. The specimen sequenced was blood. Every receptor here comes from a girl younger than 18 with multiple sclerosis.

The J gene is TRBJ1-2, the V gene TRBV12-3 or TRBV12-4; a weak D match, TRBD1 (6 bases). CDR3 length equals 14 residues. V was pared by 4 bases and J by 4 bases, with 13 bases between. CDR3 coding DNA: TGTGCCAGCAGTTCCCCCAGGGGTGGCTATGGCTACACCTTC. Protein: CASSSPRGGYGYTF.

This clonotype was observed a few times. V gene TRBV7-6 combines with J gene TRBJ2-3, with no clear D. Trimming removed 5 bases at V and 3 bases at J, with 12 bases between. Germline CDR1 and CDR2: SGHVS and FNYEAQ. The CDR3 runs to 14 residues. This chain's CDR3 is CASSPLGRTDTQYF. For the CDR3, the DNA is TGTGCCAGCAGCCCGCTAGGTAGGACAGATACGCAGTATTTT.

V and J are TRBV6-1 and TRBJ1-2; 8 positions match TRBD1. Germline-derived CDR1 and CDR2 are MNHNS and SASEGT. V was clipped by 11 bases and J by 3 bases; unmatched bases: 20. The CDR3 loop spans 17 amino acids. The CDR3 is CAGTRTLTGAGDYGYTF. The CDR3 region has the DNA TGTGCCGGCACCCGAACTCTGACAGGGGCTGGGGACTATGGCTACACCTTC.

This clonotype was detected only a few times. The chain joins TRBV20-1 to TRBJ1-1; no clear D gene. This CDR3 is 13 amino acids long. CDR1 DFQATT and CDR2 SNEGSKA come from the germline V gene (reference sequence). Trimming removed 6 bases at V and 4 bases at J, with 15 bases between. Here the CDR3 reads CSASMERITEAFF. The CDR3 nucleotides read TGCAGTGCCTCGATGGAAAGAATCACTGAAGCTTTCTTT.

This clonotype appeared a single time. V gene TRBV29-1 combines with J gene TRBJ2-5; D uncertain. The better agreement between TRBJ2-7 and the DNA end casts doubt on the J call. The germline CDR1 and CDR2 sequences are SQVTM and ANQGSEA. The CDR3 length is 11 residues. CDR3 sequence: CSVEQWYEQYF. The CDR3 DNA follows: TGCAGCGTTGAGCAGTGGTACGAGCAGTACTTC.

The chain uses TRBV7-9 and TRBJ2-1; possible D gene TRBD2, 5 bases. CDR3 length equals 15 residues. CDR1 and CDR2 from the germline V gene are SEHNR and FQNEAQ (reference sequence). V was cut by 0 bases and J by 5 bases, with 11 bases left in between. This chain's CDR3 is CASSLARVLDNEQFF. The CDR3 bases are TGTGCCAGCAGCTTAGCGCGGGTTTTGGACAATGAGCAGTTCTTC.

This clonotype came up a few times. This chain links TRBV3-1 with TRBJ2-7; no clear D. Near its end, the DNA agrees better with TRBJ2-5, so the J call may be wrong. This CDR3 is 16 amino acids long. The germline gives CDR1 LGHDT, CDR2 YNNKEL (reference sequence). CDR3 amino acids: CASSQGLTRAMETQYF. Here the CDR3 DNA reads TGTGCCAGCAGCCAAGGCCTGACTCGGGCGATGGAGACCCAGTACTTC.

The J gene is TRBJ2-5, the V gene TRBV9, with 7 bases aligning to TRBD2. The CDR3 sequence is 16 residues long. Germline V lookup: CDR1 SGDLS, CDR2 YYNGEE. Trimming removed 3 bases from V and 4 bases from J; junction bases left unmatched: 12. In DNA form, the CDR3 reads TGTGCCAGCAGCGCCTCGGGGGGAAGTCAGGCAGAGACCCAGTACTTC. Translation gives CASSASGGSQAETQYF.

The J gene is TRBJ2-1, the V gene TRBV7-8; 8 bases align to TRBD2. The V and J ends lost 2 bases and 13 bases, in that order; junction bases with no gene match: 16. The CDR3 contains 16 residues. Germline assignment: CDR1 SGHVS and CDR2 FQNEAQ. As DNA, the CDR3 is TGTGCCAGCAGCTTAAGGATAGCGGGGTTGGGGGAGACCCAGTTCTTC. Its translation is CASSLRIAGLGETQFF.

This clonotype was seen only a few times. This chain uses TRBV5-1 with TRBJ2-1; 7 nucleotides agree with TRBD1. V lost 0 bases, J lost 0 bases, and 6 bases stayed unmatched. Germline assignment: CDR1 SGHRS and CDR2 YFSETQ. The CDR3 length is 17 residues. The CDR3 nucleotides are TGCGCCAGCAGCTTGGCCGACAGGGCCGACTCCTACAATGAGCAGTTCTTC. Amino acids: CASSLADRADSYNEQFF.

V and J are TRBV28 and TRBJ1-5; D is ambiguous. V was trimmed by 3 bases and J by 7 bases, leaving 10 bases between them. The CDR3 runs 13 residues. CDR1 MDHEN and CDR2 SYDVKM come from the germline V gene. CDR3 in DNA: TGTGCCAGCAGTTTCGGGATTAACCAGCCCCAGCATTTT. Encoded protein: CASSFGINQPQHF.